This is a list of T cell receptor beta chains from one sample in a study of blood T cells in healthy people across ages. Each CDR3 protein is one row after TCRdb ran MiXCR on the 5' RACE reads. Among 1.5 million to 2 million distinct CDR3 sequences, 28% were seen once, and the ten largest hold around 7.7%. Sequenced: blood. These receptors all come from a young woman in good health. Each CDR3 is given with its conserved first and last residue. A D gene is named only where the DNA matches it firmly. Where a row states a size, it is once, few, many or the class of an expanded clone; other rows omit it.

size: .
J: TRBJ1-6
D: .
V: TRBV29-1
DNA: TGCAGCGTTGAATTGGCGGAAAACCGTTCACCCCTCCACTTT
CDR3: CSVELAENRSPLHF

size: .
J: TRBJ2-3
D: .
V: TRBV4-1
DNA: TGCGCCAGCAGCCAGCCCCCAAGACGGGACATAAGGTATTTT
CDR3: CASSQPPRRDIRYF

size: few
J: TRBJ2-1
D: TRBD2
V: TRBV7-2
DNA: TGTGCCAGCAGCTTAGCGGGGATAGCGGGGGGTCCCACCTCCTACAATGAGCAGTTCTTC
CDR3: CASSLAGIAGGPTSYNEQFF

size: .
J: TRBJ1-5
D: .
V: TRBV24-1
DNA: TGTGCCACCAGTCATTACTATAGCAATCAGCCCCAGCATTTT
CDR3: CATSHYYSNQPQHF

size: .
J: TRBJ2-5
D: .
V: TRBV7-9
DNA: TGTGCCAGCAGCTCAACTCGGGACTACCAAGAGACCCAGTACTTC
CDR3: CASSSTRDYQETQYF

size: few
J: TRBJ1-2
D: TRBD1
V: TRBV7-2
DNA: TGTGCCAGCAGCTATACAGGGGACGATGGCTACACCTTC
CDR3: CASSYTGDDGYTF

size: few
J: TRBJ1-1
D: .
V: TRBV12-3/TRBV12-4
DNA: TGTGCCAGCCTATCTTCGGACTCCAAACCTGAAGCTTTCTTT
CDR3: CASLSSDSKPEAFF

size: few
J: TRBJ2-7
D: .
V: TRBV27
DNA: TGTGCCAGCCGTCGACGTATCCAGCGCGGGGCCTACGAGCAGTACTTC
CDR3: CASRRRIQRGAYEQYF

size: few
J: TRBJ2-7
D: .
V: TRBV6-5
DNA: TGTGCCAGCAGTTACTCGGCAGGGGATACCTACGAGCAGTACTTC
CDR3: CASSYSAGDTYEQYF

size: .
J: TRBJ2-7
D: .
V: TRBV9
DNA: TGTGCCAGCAGCGTGGCGAGTCTCTCCTACGAGCAGTACTTC
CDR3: CASSVASLSYEQYF

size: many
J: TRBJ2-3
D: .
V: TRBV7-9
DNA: TGTGCCAGCAGCAAAACGCGGGAAGCAGATACGCAGTATTTT
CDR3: CASSKTREADTQYF

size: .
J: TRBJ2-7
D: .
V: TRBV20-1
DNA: TGCAGTGCTAGAGAAGGCGGCAGGGCCTACGAGCAGTACTTC
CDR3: CSAREGGRAYEQYF

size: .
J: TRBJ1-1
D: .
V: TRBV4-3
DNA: TGCGCCAGCAGCCAAGTCAGGGGCGCTGGTGCAAACACTGAAGCTTTCTTT
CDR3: CASSQVRGAGANTEAFF

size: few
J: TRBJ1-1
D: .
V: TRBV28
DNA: TGTGCCAGCAGTTGGAAGAACACTGAAGCTTTCTTT
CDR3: CASSWKNTEAFF

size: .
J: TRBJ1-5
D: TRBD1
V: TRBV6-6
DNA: TGTGCCAGCAGTGACAACAGGGGCGGTCAGCCCCAGCATTTT
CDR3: CASSDNRGGQPQHF

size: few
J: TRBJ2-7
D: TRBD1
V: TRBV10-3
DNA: TGTGCCACCTCAACGACAGGGGGGAACGAGCAGTACTTC
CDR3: CATSTTGGNEQYF

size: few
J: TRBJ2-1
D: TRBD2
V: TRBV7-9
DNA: TGTGCCAGCAGCTTTCCCGCTAGCGGGGGTTACAATGAGCAGTTCTTC
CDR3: CASSFPASGGYNEQFF

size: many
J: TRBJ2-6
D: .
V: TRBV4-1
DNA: TGCGCCAGCAGCCAACCTCCCGGGGCCTCTGGGGCCAACGTCCTGACTTTC
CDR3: CASSQPPGASGANVLTF

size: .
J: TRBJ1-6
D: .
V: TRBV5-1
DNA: TGCGCCAGCAGCTTGGGGACGGCCTCCGGTTCACCCCTCCACTTT
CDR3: CASSLGTASGSPLHF

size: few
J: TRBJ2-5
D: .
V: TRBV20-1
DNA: TGCAGTGCTACCCCATGGGGCAAACCCCAAGAGACCCAGTACTTC
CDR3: CSATPWGKPQETQYF

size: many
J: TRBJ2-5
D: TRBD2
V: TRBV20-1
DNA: TGCAGTGCTAGCGGGAGGGAGACCCAGTACTTC
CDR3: CSASGRETQYF

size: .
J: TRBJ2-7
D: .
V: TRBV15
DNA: TGTGCCACCAGCCACGGCGTCGGCTACGAGCAGTACTTC
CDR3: CATSHGVGYEQYF

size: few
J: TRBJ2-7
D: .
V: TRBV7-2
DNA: TGTGCCAGCAACCCCTTATACACGCGTGGCGAGCAGTACTTC
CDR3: CASNPLYTRGEQYF

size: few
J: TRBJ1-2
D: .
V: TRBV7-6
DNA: TGTGCCAGCAGCTTAGGCGACCTTGGATACGGCTACACCTTC
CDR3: CASSLGDLGYGYTF

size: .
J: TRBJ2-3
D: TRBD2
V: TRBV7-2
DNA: TGTGCCAGCAGCTTAGTCTCAGCGGGAGGAGGAGATACGCAGTATTTT
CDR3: CASSLVSAGGGDTQYF

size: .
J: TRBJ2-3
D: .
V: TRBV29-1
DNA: TGCAGCGTCTTACCTCGTATTGACGGGAAACAAGATATGCAGTATTTT
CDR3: CSVLPRIDGKQDMQYF

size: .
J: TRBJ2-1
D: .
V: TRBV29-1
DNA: TGCAGCGCTGACCGCAGACAGGAAGTTTTGAGCAATGAGCAGTTCTTC
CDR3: CSADRRQEVLSNEQFF

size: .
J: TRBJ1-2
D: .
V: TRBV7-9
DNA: TGTGCCAGCAGAACTTTGCATGGCTACACCTTC
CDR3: CASRTLHGYTF

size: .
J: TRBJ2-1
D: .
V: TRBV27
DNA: TGTGCCAGCAAGTTGGGACGGAATAACAATGAGCAGTTCTTC
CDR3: CASKLGRNNNEQFF

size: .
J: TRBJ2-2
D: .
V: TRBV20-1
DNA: TGCAGTGCGAAGAAGTACGCGACCGGGGAGCTGTTTTTT
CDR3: CSAKKYATGELFF

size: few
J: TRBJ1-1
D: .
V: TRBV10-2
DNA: TGCGCCAGCAGTGACAGGCAAAACACTGAAGCTTTCTTT
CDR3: CASSDRQNTEAFF

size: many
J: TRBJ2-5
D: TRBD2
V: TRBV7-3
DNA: TGTGCCAGCAGCGGACTAGGAGGAACAGATACCCAGTACTTC
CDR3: CASSGLGGTDTQYF

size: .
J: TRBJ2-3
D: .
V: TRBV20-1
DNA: TGCAGTGCTAGGCCACGGGGGGCGGGAGATACGCAGTATTTT
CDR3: CSARPRGAGDTQYF

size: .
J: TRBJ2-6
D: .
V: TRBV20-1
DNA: TGCGGTGCTAGTGCTGGGGCCAACGTCCTGACTTTC
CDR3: CGASAGANVLTF

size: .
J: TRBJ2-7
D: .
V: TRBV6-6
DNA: TGTGCCAGCAGTTACTCGACACAGGGGAGGAACGAGCAGTACTTC
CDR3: CASSYSTQGRNEQYF

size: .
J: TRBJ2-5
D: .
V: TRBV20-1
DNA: TGCAGTGCTTTGACCCGCCAACAAGAGACCCAGTACTTC
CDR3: CSALTRQQETQYF

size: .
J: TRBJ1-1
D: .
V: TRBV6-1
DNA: TGTGCCAGCAGTGAAGCCCGCACGAGATCTTTCTTT
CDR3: CASSEARTRSFF

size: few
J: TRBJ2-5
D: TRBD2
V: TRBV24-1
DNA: TGTGCCACCAGTGAAGCGGGGGAAGAGACCCAGTACTTC
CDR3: CATSEAGEETQYF

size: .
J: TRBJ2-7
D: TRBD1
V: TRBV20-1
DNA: TGCAGTGTCCGCGGGACAGGTCTCTACGAGCAGTACTTC
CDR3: CSVRGTGLYEQYF

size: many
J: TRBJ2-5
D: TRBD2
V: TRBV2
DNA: TGTGCCAGCAGTTATAGCGGGGGGGGCTCGGGGGAGACCCAGTACTTC
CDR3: CASSYSGGGSGETQYF

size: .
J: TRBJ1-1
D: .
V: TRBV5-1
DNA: TGCGCCAGCAGCTTGGGACAGGAGAACCTTGAAGCTTTCTTT
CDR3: CASSLGQENLEAFF